Listed below are T cell receptor beta chains from one sample, sequenced in a study of OX40 agonist ivuxolimab in advanced cancers. Here immunoSEQ multiplex PCR was the method, and the copy in TCRdb shows in-frame clones only, minus some. Among 65,000 to 90,000 clones, around nine tenths were seen once, and the ten largest hold 0.75% to 0.9%. Sample: CD4+ or CD8+ T cells sorted from blood, taken in a trial of the OX40 agonist ivuxolimab. The receptors were sampled from an adult with an advanced solid tumor such as melanoma, head and neck, liver or kidney cancer. The CDR3 runs from the conserved cysteine through the conserved F or W. Fields, in order: D gene, clone size, V gene, J gene, CDR3 protein, CDR3 DNA. A D gene is named only where the DNA matches it firmly. Not all rows give a size; the values are once, few, many and, for expanded clones, a class.

>NA|NA|TRBV19|TRBJ2-2
CASSFVRANTGELFF
TGTGCCAGTAGTTTTGTCAGGGCGAACACCGGGGAGCTGTTTTTT
>NA|NA|TRBV5-6|TRBJ1-2
CASSATANRVRGYTF
TGTGCCAGCAGCGCGACAGCAAATAGGGTGCGTGGCTACACCTTC
>TRBD1|NA|TRBV10-3|TRBJ2-7
CASKPGTGSYEQYF
TGTGCCTCCAAACCCGGGACAGGGTCCTACGAGCAGTACTTC
>TRBD2|NA|TRBV7-8|TRBJ2-2
CASSLTSGRQNTGELFF
TGTGCCAGCAGCTTGACTAGCGGGAGGCAGAACACCGGGGAGCTGTTTTTT
>NA|NA|TRBV10-3|TRBJ1-5
CAISESRAGSGDQPQHF
TGTGCCATCAGTGAGTCGAGGGCAGGGAGTGGCGATCAGCCCCAGCATTTT
>NA|NA|TRBV11-2|TRBJ2-1
CASSLDGTWGNEQFF
TGTGCCAGCAGCTTAGATGGGACATGGGGCAATGAGCAGTTCTTC
>TRBD2|NA|TRBV7-2|TRBJ2-3
CASSFGGSVDTQYF
TGTGCCAGCAGCTTCGGCGGGAGTGTGGATACGCAGTATTTT
>NA|NA|TRBV15|TRBJ2-7
CATSRDRFEQYF
TGTGCCACCAGCAGAGATAGGTTCGAGCAGTACTTC
>TRBD1|NA|TRBV7-3|TRBJ2-1
CASSPQTGAFSYNEQFF
TGTGCCAGCAGCCCCCAGACAGGGGCCTTCTCCTACAATGAGCAGTTCTTC
>TRBD2|NA|TRBV7-2|TRBJ2-1
CASNLAGQSYNEQFF
TGTGCCAGCAACCTAGCGGGTCAGAGTTACAATGAGCAGTTCTTC
>NA|NA|TRBV6-1|TRBJ1-4
CASSEPGGSGNEKLFF
TGTGCCAGCAGTGAGCCGGGCGGGAGTGGGAATGAAAAACTGTTTTTT
>NA|NA|TRBV4-2|TRBJ2-7
CASSQELYDAARTYEQYF
TGTGCCAGCAGCCAAGAACTCTACGACGCGGCTAGAACCTACGAGCAGTACTTC
>TRBD1|once|TRBV7-3|TRBJ2-5
CASSLRGKAPGETQYF
TGTGCCAGCAGCCTCAGGGGGAAGGCCCCGGGGGAGACCCAGTACTTC
>TRBD1|NA|TRBV5-1|TRBJ2-3
CASSHRPGTGTDTQYF
TGCGCCAGCAGCCACCGTCCCGGGACAGGGACAGATACGCAGTATTTT
>TRBD2|few|TRBV2|TRBJ2-1
CASSRLADNEQFF
TGTGCCAGCAGTCGTCTAGCGGACAATGAGCAGTTCTTC
>TRBD2|NA|TRBV14|TRBJ2-2
CASSQVNSGRAVTGELFF
TGTGCCAGCAGCCAAGTTAATAGCGGGAGGGCCGTCACCGGGGAGCTGTTTTTT
>TRBD1|NA|TRBV7-9|TRBJ2-7
CASRPGTGFSEQYF
TGTGCCAGCAGACCCGGGACAGGGTTTTCCGAGCAGTACTTC
>NA|once|TRBV11-3|TRBJ2-3
CASSLWGVDTQYF
TGTGCCAGCAGCTTATGGGGGGTAGATACGCAGTATTTT
>TRBD2|NA|TRBV2|TRBJ2-1
CASSASGSKAYNEQFF
TGTGCCAGCAGTGCTAGCGGGAGTAAGGCCTACAATGAGCAGTTCTTC
>TRBD2|NA|TRBV7-3|TRBJ2-3
CASSISGATDTQYF
TGTGCCAGCAGCATTAGCGGGGCGACAGATACGCAGTATTTT
>NA|NA|TRBV19|TRBJ1-1
CASSSLGGAEAFF
TGTGCCAGTAGTTCGTTGGGTGGGGCTGAAGCTTTCTTT
>NA|NA|TRBV19|TRBJ2-7
CASSPHPYEQYF
TGTGCCAGTAGTCCCCACCCCTACGAGCAGTACTTC
>TRBD1|NA|TRBV29-1|TRBJ1-1
CSVGDRGRREAFF
TGCAGCGTGGGGGACAGGGGACGGCGGGAAGCTTTCTTT
>NA|NA|TRBV7-9|TRBJ2-5
CASSLAGRGETQYF
TGTGCCAGCAGCTTAGCCGGGAGAGGGGAGACCCAGTACTTC
>NA|NA|TRBV21-1|TRBJ1-1
CASSNRKWGRRTEAFF
TGTGCCAGCAGCAATCGGAAATGGGGGCGAAGAACTGAAGCTTTCTTT
>NA|NA|TRBV6-5|TRBJ2-4
CASSQGPKNIQYF
TGTGCCAGCAGCCAGGGACCCAAAAACATTCAGTACTTC
>NA|NA|TRBV18|TRBJ1-4
CASSWTQDEKLFF
TGTGCCAGCTCATGGACACAGGATGAAAAACTGTTTTTT
>TRBD1|NA|TRBV19|TRBJ2-7
CASSITGDSYEQYF
TGTGCCAGTAGTATAACAGGGGACTCCTACGAGCAGTACTTC
>TRBD2|NA|TRBV5-1|TRBJ2-3
CASSLVAGVGTDTQYF
TGCGCCAGCAGCTTGGTCGCGGGAGTCGGCACAGATACGCAGTATTTT
>TRBD2|NA|TRBV10-3|TRBJ2-3
CAIRRLAGGTDTQYF
TGTGCCATCAGACGACTAGCGGGAGGCACAGATACGCAGTATTTT
>NA|NA|TRBV19|TRBJ2-5
CASSPGRMAETQYF
TGTGCCAGTAGTCCGGGACGGATGGCAGAGACCCAGTACTTC
>NA|few|TRBV13|TRBJ2-6
CASSLESGSGANVLTF
TGTGCCAGCAGCTTGGAATCGGGCTCTGGGGCCAACGTCCTGACTTTC
>NA|NA|TRBV7-2|TRBJ2-5
CASSSLSQETQYF
TGTGCCAGCAGCTCCTTGTCCCAAGAGACCCAGTACTTC
>NA|NA|TRBV5-1|TRBJ2-7
CASSLMDGSYEQYF
TGCGCCAGCAGCCTAATGGACGGATCCTACGAGCAGTACTTC
>TRBD2|once|TRBV9|TRBJ2-7
CASSVAPAGTNYEQYF
TGTGCCAGCAGCGTAGCTCCAGCGGGAACGAACTACGAGCAGTACTTC
>TRBD1|NA|TRBV18|TRBJ1-2
CASAAGQGPQTYGYTF
TGTGCCAGCGCCGCGGGACAGGGCCCTCAGACCTATGGCTACACCTTC
>TRBD2|NA|TRBV7-3|TRBJ2-1
CASSLTGTSSYNEQFF
TGTGCCAGCAGCTTAACCGGGACTAGTTCGTACAATGAGCAGTTCTTC
>NA|NA|TRBV5-6|TRBJ1-2
CASSSPQWGVEGYTF
TGTGCCAGCAGCTCCCCCCAGTGGGGGGTTGAGGGCTACACCTTC
>TRBD1|NA|TRBV7-2|TRBJ2-1
CASFGQGGNEQFF
TGTGCCAGCTTCGGACAGGGTGGCAATGAGCAGTTCTTC
>TRBD1|NA|TRBV28|TRBJ1-4
CASSPPGQGATNEKLFF
TGTGCCAGCAGTCCCCCCGGACAGGGGGCTACTAATGAAAAACTGTTTTTT
>TRBD1|once|TRBV29-1|TRBJ1-2
CSVGTGGGYTF
TGCAGCGTGGGGACAGGGGGCGGCTACACCTTC
>NA|NA|TRBV7-9|TRBJ2-1
CASKGGNEQFF
TGTGCCAGCAAGGGTGGGAATGAGCAGTTCTTC
>NA|NA|TRBV19|TRBJ1-6
CASDPGQLQNSPLHF
TGTGCCAGTGACCCTGGACAGCTCCAAAATTCACCCCTCCACTTT
>NA|few|TRBV30|TRBJ1-1
CAWRPRGINTEAFF
TGTGCCTGGAGACCCAGAGGGATTAACACTGAAGCTTTCTTT
>NA|NA|TRBV20-1|TRBJ1-1
CSASRGTEAFF
TGCAGTGCTAGCAGAGGGACTGAAGCTTTCTTT
>NA|NA|TRBV18|TRBJ1-5
CASSATAGEGQPQHF
TGTGCCAGCTCAGCGACAGCGGGTGAGGGTCAGCCCCAGCATTTT
>TRBD2|NA|TRBV29-1|TRBJ2-1
CSVEDLGTSGSLLDYNEQFF
TGCAGCGTTGAAGACCTAGGGACTAGCGGGAGTTTGTTGGATTACAATGAGCAGTTCTTC
>TRBD2|NA|TRBV4-1|TRBJ2-7
CASSAAPGLASYEQYF
TGCGCCAGCAGCGCTGCACCGGGACTAGCGTCCTACGAGCAGTACTTC
>TRBD2|NA|TRBV6-1|TRBJ2-7
CASSPGLAGLYEQYF
TGTGCCAGCAGTCCGGGACTAGCGGGCCTCTACGAGCAGTACTTC
>NA|NA|TRBV4-2|TRBJ2-7
CASSLEISDEQYF
TGTGCCAGCAGCCTGGAAATTTCGGACGAGCAGTACTTC
>NA|NA|TRBV5-1|TRBJ1-5
CASSTLDSLNQPQHF
TGCGCCAGCTCCACCCTGGACAGTCTCAATCAGCCCCAGCATTTT